The clone carrying this T cell receptor (beta chain) was found many times. As yet, its antigen is unknown. The data derive from a study of T cells in Graves' hyperthyroidism and ophthalmopathy. Study summary: Staff took peripheral blood when the initial diagnosis was made, before any treatment began.

Points from the study as a whole: In validation, the model predicted ophthalmopathy. These predictions came a median about 6.5 months before onset. Researchers report that a 13 V-J model separated ophthalmopathy from stable hyperthyroidism.

Source material for PBMCs was 10 ml fresh peripheral blood. Per the germline V gene, CDR1 is PRHDT and CDR2 is FYEKMQ (reference sequence). Trimming removed 4 bases at V and 7 bases at J, with 11 bases between. The CDR3 is made up of 13 amino acids. TCR beta CDR3 region amplification was performed from RNA transcripts. A first-round RT-PCR of the TCR CDR3 used the HTBI primer set. Using its own MiXCR run on the multiplex PCR reads, TCRdb lists one record per CDR3 protein. The table lists about 330,000 distinct CDR3 sequences, about an eighth of them singletons, with almost 35% in the top ten. What was sequenced was blood. The chain has TRBV13 and TRBJ2-1; a possible D gene is TRBD1 (6 bases). The source of this sequence is a woman aged 40-49 years with Graves' ophthalmopathy. CDR3 residues: CASSSDRSNEQFF. The CDR3 DNA reads TGTGCCAGCAGCTCCGACAGGAGTAATGAGCAGTTCTTC. The full variable domain, in which reference TRBV13 and TRBJ2-1 provide the parts outside the CDR3, is AAGVIQSPRHLIKEKRETATLKCYPIPRHDTVYWYQQGPGQDPQFLISFYEKMQSDKGSIPDRFSAQQFSDYHSELNMSSLELGDSALYFCASSSDRSNEQFFGPGTRLTVL.